The 26 T cell receptor beta chains below all came from one sample that was sequenced in a study of blood T cell repertoires in COVID-19. TCRdb keeps only in-frame clones here, not all; method: immunoSEQ multiplex PCR. The table records 150,000 to 200,000 clones, over 80% of them present only once. Sequenced material: peripheral blood. The receptors derive from a woman between 50 and 59 years old with acute or convalescent COVID-19.

The chain links TRBV10-3 to TRBJ1-2, with TRBD1 identical over 10 bases. Trimming removed 6 bases from V and 6 bases from J; junction bases left unmatched: 4. The CDR3 sequence is 13 residues long. The germline gives CDR1 ENHRY, CDR2 SYGVKD. The CDR3 loop reads CAIRNDRGHGYTF. For the CDR3, the DNA is TGTGCCATCAGAAACGACAGGGGGCATGGCTACACCTTC.

The chain links TRBV28 to TRBJ1-2; D not certain. Trimming pared 11 bases from V and 3 bases from J, leaving 16 bases between. Germline lookup yields CDR1 MDHEN and CDR2 SYDVKM. The CDR3 totals 13 residues. The CDR3 sequence is CAGQEARHYGYTF. The CDR3 DNA follows: TGTGCCGGGCAGGAGGCACGGCACTATGGCTACACCTTC.

The genes are TRBV12-3 or TRBV12-4 and TRBJ1-2; D ambiguous. Trimming took 4 bases from V and 4 from J, leaving 4 bases between them. This CDR3 comprises 11 residues. CDR3 bases: TGTGCCAGCAGTTCAGGCTATGGCTACACCTTC. This encodes CASSSGYGYTF.

V usage is TRBV27 and J usage is TRBJ2-7; weak D call: TRBD1 (6 bases). Per the germline V gene, CDR1 is MNHEY and CDR2 is SMNVEV (reference sequence). Trimming removed 2 bases at V and 7 bases at J, with 15 bases between. There are 14 residues in the CDR3. Written as DNA, the CDR3 is TGTGCCAGCAGTTTAAACAGGGTCGCTCGGGAGCAGTACTTC. This translates into CASSLNRVAREQYF.

In this sample, this clone turned up once. The rearrangement links TRBV7-9 to TRBJ2-1; a weak D match, TRBD2 (5 bases). The CDR3 is 14 residues long. V shed 4 bases and J shed 7 bases, with 14 bases lying between them. Germline lookup yields CDR1 SEHNR and CDR2 FQNEAQ (reference sequence). For the CDR3, the DNA is TGTGCCAGCAGCTCTGACGGGGAATTTAATGAGCAGTTCTTC. As protein: CASSSDGEFNEQFF.

The rearrangement uses TRBV25-1 and TRBJ1-1; unclear D gene. Germline CDR1 is MGHDK and CDR2 is SYGVNS. Trimming left V 5 bases short and J 3 bases short, with 10 bases between. The length of the CDR3 is 13 residues. CDR3 nucleotide sequence: TGTGCCAGCAGTTCACACATGGACACTGAAGCTTTCTTT. It encodes CASSSHMDTEAFF. The whole variable domain, remainder taken from reference TRBV25-1 and TRBJ1-1, is EADIYQTPRYLVIGTGKKITLECSQTMGHDKMYWYQQDPGMELHLIHYSYGVNSTEKGDLSSESTVSRIRTEHFPLTLESARPSHTSQYLCASSSHMDTEAFFGQGTRLTVV.

The chain employs TRBV19 and TRBJ2-1, with a possible D match to TRBD1 (6 bases). The germline V gene encodes CDR1 LNHDA and CDR2 SQIVND (reference sequence). The CDR3 has 12 amino acids. Trimming removed 7 bases at V and 10 bases at J, with 14 bases between. The CDR3, as DNA: TGTGCCAGTACCTCCGGTCAGGGGGAGCAGTTCTTC. Translated, it gives CASTSGQGEQFF.

The rearrangement joins TRBV20-1 to TRBJ1-6; D remains unclear. Trimming removed 3 bases from V and 8 bases from J, with 8 bases in between. Germline V gives CDR1 DFQATT, CDR2 SNEGSKA (reference sequence). This CDR3 is 12 amino acids long. This chain's CDR3 is CSASRGDSPLHF. The CDR3 region has the DNA TGCAGTGCTAGTCGGGGAGATTCACCCCTCCACTTT.

The chain links TRBV6-5 to TRBJ1-3, with D uncertain. Trimming cost V 10 bases and J 8 bases, with 21 bases left between them. The CDR3 loop spans 14 amino acids. Germline CDR1 reads MNHEY; CDR2 reads SVGAGI. The CDR3 bases are TGTGCCACCCCCGCGGAACAATCCCGAGACACCATATATTTT. This translates into CATPAEQSRDTIYF.

This clone was seen only once. The gene calls are TRBV7-2 and TRBJ2-5; 8 bases fit TRBD2. The CDR3 contains 19 residues. From germline, CDR1 is SGHTA and CDR2 FQGNSA. V was pared by 1 base and J by 4 bases, with 17 bases of the junction left unmatched. This CDR3 is CASSLGTYLAGGERETQYF. CDR3 nucleotide sequence: TGTGCCAGCAGCTTAGGGACCTATTTGGCGGGAGGTGAAAGAGAGACCCAGTACTTC. Variable domain in full (rest from reference TRBV7-2 and TRBJ2-5): GAGVSQSPSNKVTEKGKDVELRCDPISGHTALYWYRQSLGQGLEFLIYFQGNSAPDKSGLPSDRFSAERTGGSVSTLTIQRTQQEDSAVYLCASSLGTYLAGGERETQYFGPGTRLLVL.

V usage is TRBV5-1 and J usage is TRBJ2-1, with 9 bases matching TRBD2. The germline CDR1 and CDR2 sequences are SGHRS and YFSETQ. The CDR3 has 15 amino acids. The ends lost 4 bases at V and 6 bases at J; junction bases unmatched: 8. The CDR3, as DNA: TGCGCCAGCAGCCCACCGAGCGGGGGGTCCAATGAGCAGTTCTTC. This translates into CASSPPSGGSNEQFF.

The V call is TRBV6-6, the J call TRBJ1-2, with 10 bases that match TRBD1. V shed 8 bases and J 0 bases; nucleotides not matched to a gene: 9. Germline V gene sequence: CDR1 MNHNY, CDR2 SVGAGI (reference sequence). The CDR3 covers 16 residues. CDR3 sequence (DNA): TGTGCCAGCGGCCGGGACAGGGGATTTACTAACTATGGCTACACCTTC. Translation gives CASGRDRGFTNYGYTF.

The chain uses TRBV24-1 and TRBJ2-3; the D gene is possibly TRBD2 (7 bases). CDR3 length: 14 residues. CDR1 is KGHDR and CDR2 is SFDVKD in the germline V gene. The V end lost 1 base, the J end lost 10 bases, and 14 bases lay between the germline ends. The CDR3 DNA reads TGTGCCACCAGTGATTTTCCGGGGGGCGAACCGCAGTATTTT. Protein product: CATSDFPGGEPQYF.

The genes are TRBV14 and TRBJ1-4, with 7 bases aligning to TRBD1. V shed 3 bases and J 7 bases; nucleotides not matched to a gene: 11. CDR1 and CDR2 (germline): SGHDN, FVKESK. This CDR3 is built from 16 residues. The CDR3 DNA follows: TGTGCCAGCAGCCAGAACACAGGGGAACAGCCTGAAAAACTGTTTTTT. Translation: CASSQNTGEQPEKLFF. The whole variable domain, filled in from reference TRBV14 and TRBJ1-4, reads EAGVTQFPSHSVIEKGQTVTLRCDPISGHDNLYWYRRVMGKEIKFLLHFVKESKQDESGMPNNRFLAERTGGTYSTLKVQPAELEDSGVYFCASSQNTGEQPEKLFFGSGTQLSVL.

The chain employs TRBV27 and TRBJ2-3; D is unclear. The V gene lost 2 bases and the J gene lost 5 bases, with 8 bases spanning the gap. CDR3 length equals 13 residues. Looked up from germline, CDR1 is MNHEY and CDR2 is SMNVEV (reference sequence). Here the CDR3 DNA reads TGTGCCAGCAGTTTAACCAACGGAGATACGCAGTATTTT. It encodes CASSLTNGDTQYF.

The J gene is TRBJ1-4, the V gene TRBV2, with a weak D call TRBD1 (6 bases). Trimming pared 6 bases from V and 7 bases from J, leaving 6 bases between. This CDR3 has 11 residues. CDR1 is SNHLY and CDR2 is FYNNEI in the germline V gene. CDR3 protein: CASRTGEKLFF. CDR3 sequence (DNA): TGTGCCAGCAGGACAGGTGAAAAACTGTTTTTT.

The chain joins TRBV28 to TRBJ2-1; 9 nucleotides agree with TRBD2. The germline V gene encodes CDR1 MDHEN and CDR2 SYDVKM. After removal of 8 bases from V and 3 bases from J, the junction contained 14 bases not matched to a gene. CDR3 length: 17 residues. CDR3 in DNA: TGTGCCAGCTCTGGGCGGGGGGGACTAGCAGACTACAATGAGCAGTTCTTC. It codes for CASSGRGGLADYNEQFF.

The rearrangement links TRBV18 to TRBJ2-7; perhaps TRBD1 as D (6 bases). Per germline, CDR1 KGHSH and CDR2 LQKENI. V lost 3 bases and J lost 0, with 9 bases in between. The CDR3 has 14 residues. The CDR3 is CASSPGTHSYEQYF. As DNA, the CDR3 is TGTGCCAGCTCACCCGGGACACACTCCTACGAGCAGTACTTC.

J is TRBJ2-7 and V is TRBV4-1; D might be TRBD1 (5 bases). This CDR3 has 14 amino acids. Trimming cost V 1 base and J 1 base, with 8 bases left between them. Per germline, CDR1 MGHRA and CDR2 YSYEKL. CDR3 bases: TGCGCCAGCAGCCAAGTTCAGGGTTCCTACGAGCAGTACTTC. This translates into CASSQVQGSYEQYF.

V usage is TRBV6-5 and J usage is TRBJ2-7; D uncertain. The CDR3 runs to 13 residues. V was cut by 2 bases and J by 4 bases, with 9 bases left in between. Germline lookup yields CDR1 MNHEY and CDR2 SVGAGI. The CDR3 protein is CASSYTRNYEQYF. The CDR3 bases are TGTGCCAGCAGTTACACCAGAAATTACGAGCAGTACTTC.

This rearrangement joins TRBV28 to TRBJ2-5, with 9 bases matching TRBD1. The CDR3 sequence is 14 residues long. J was trimmed by 5 bases and V by 5 bases; bases with no gene match: 6. CDR1 MDHEN and CDR2 SYDVKM come from the germline V gene. CDR3 DNA: TGTGCCAGCAGTCCGAACAGGGGGCAGGAGACCCAGTACTTC. As protein: CASSPNRGQETQYF.

The chain has TRBV30 and TRBJ1-1; no reliable D call. This CDR3 comprises 13 residues. Per germline, CDR1 GTSNPN and CDR2 SVGIG (reference sequence). Trimming took off 4 bases at V and 2 bases at J, with 11 bases between the two ends. This chain's CDR3 is CAWKGDINTEAFF. Written as DNA, the CDR3 is TGTGCCTGGAAGGGAGATATAAACACTGAAGCTTTCTTT.

This chain connects TRBV6-4 to TRBJ1-6, with no clear D. CDR1 is MRHNA and CDR2 is SNTAGT in the germline V gene. This CDR3 spans 12 amino acids. V lost 4 bases to trimming and J lost 9 bases, with 7 bases between them. CDR3 in DNA: TGTGCCAGCAGTGCTAGTGGTTCACCCCTCCACTTT. Its protein product is CASSASGSPLHF.

The chain employs TRBV28 and TRBJ2-7; D unclear. CDR3 length: 13 amino acids. Germline values: CDR1 MDHEN, CDR2 SYDVKM. Trimming took 2 bases from V and 4 from J, leaving 9 bases between them. This chain's CDR3 is CASSLTRRYEQYF. CDR3 in DNA: TGTGCCAGCAGTTTAACCCGGCGGTACGAGCAGTACTTC.

The chain employs TRBV2 and TRBJ2-7; TRBD2 aligns across 11 bases. Germline V gives CDR1 SNHLY, CDR2 FYNNEI. This CDR3 has 16 residues. Trimming at V came to 6 bases and at J to 3 bases, leaving 10 bases not matched to a gene. CDR3 coding DNA: TGTGCCAGCAGCCCACCTGGACTAGCGGGTTACTACGAGCAGTACTTC. Amino acid sequence: CASSPPGLAGYYEQYF.

The V gene is TRBV18, the J gene TRBJ2-7, with D maybe TRBD1 (5 bases). This CDR3 has 13 residues. Trimming took off 1 base at V and 2 bases at J, with 6 bases between the two ends. The germline gives CDR1 KGHSH, CDR2 LQKENI. The CDR3 nucleotides are TGTGCCAGCTCACCACAGGACACCTACGAGCAGTACTTC. This translates into CASSPQDTYEQYF.